This TCR beta chain was documented in a study of beta chain features in type 1 diabetes. Sorted CD4+ subsets: naive, central memory, regulatory, stem cell-like memory (CD45RO/CCR7/CD25/CD127/CD95/CD27 panel). Study-wide points: Patients with type 1 diabetes carried fewer insertions and had more deletions at their VDJ junctions. All four CD4+ subsets of Type 1 diabetes patients contained TCRB CDR3s that were moderately but significantly shorter.

Per the germline V gene, CDR1 is SQVTM and CDR2 is ANQGSEA. The CDR3 covers 13 residues. Concerning this clone: Its antigen is as yet unknown.

Sequencing targeted expressed TCRB transcripts, as all isolated RNA had been reverse transcribed. Some clones are missing from TCRdb's copy, which holds only in-frame ones; the method was immunoSEQ multiplex PCR. The sample shows 500,000 to 850,000 clones, roughly an eighth of them seen only once. The clonotype originates from a man aged 18 to 30 with type 1 diabetes. V is TRBV29-1 and J is TRBJ2-5; D unresolved. The J call may be mistaken, given a closer DNA end match to TRBJ2-7. Input material: naive CD4+ T cells from blood. The CDR3 spells CSASGGRGYEQYF. The CDR3 DNA reads TGCAGCGCCTCAGGCGGCAGAGGCTACGAGCAGTACTTC.